Shown below are 21 T cell receptor beta chains from a single sample sequenced in a study of blood T cell repertoires in COVID-19. Some clones are missing from TCRdb's copy, which holds only in-frame ones; the method was immunoSEQ multiplex PCR. The sample shows about 340,000 clones, under 95% of them seen only once. Sequenced input: peripheral blood. These receptors all come from a woman between 18 and 30 years old who had recovered from COVID-19.

The gene calls are TRBV19 and TRBJ2-5; 14 bases are a match to TRBD2. The CDR3 contains 16 residues. Germline-derived CDR1 and CDR2 are LNHDA and SQIVND (reference sequence). With 1 base clipped from V and 4 bases from J, the junction kept 2 bases outside the gene matches. The CDR3 protein is CASSIGLAGGRETQYF. In DNA, the CDR3 is TGTGCCAGTAGTATAGGACTAGCGGGAGGGCGAGAGACCCAGTACTTC.

The chain employs TRBV11-2 and TRBJ1-1; D is unclear. The V end lost 4 bases, the J end lost 0 bases, and 9 bases lay between the germline ends. Looked up from germline, CDR1 is SGHAT and CDR2 is FQNNGV. The CDR3 runs 14 residues. This CDR3 reads CASSSRALNTEAFF. CDR3 sequence (DNA): TGTGCCAGCAGCTCGAGGGCTTTGAACACTGAAGCTTTCTTT.

The gene calls are TRBV7-6 and TRBJ2-3; 7 bases line up with TRBD2. V was pared by 2 bases and J by 0 bases, with 2 bases of the junction left unmatched. Germline V gene data show CDR1 as SGHVS and CDR2 as FNYEAQ. The CDR3 is made up of 15 amino acids. CDR3 nucleotide sequence: TGTGCCAGCAGCTTAAGCGGGACCAGCACAGATACGCAGTATTTT. It specifies CASSLSGTSTDTQYF.

This rearrangement joins TRBV7-6 to TRBJ2-1; 7 bases line up with TRBD2. This CDR3 is 16 amino acids long. With V trimmed by 1 base and J by 3 bases, 6 bases remained unmatched. CDR1 is SGHVS, CDR2 FNYEAQ, per germline. DNA of the CDR3: TGTGCCAGCAGCTTAGTGGGGGGAGGGCTCTACAATGAGCAGTTCTTC. Translating gives CASSLVGGGLYNEQFF.

V usage is TRBV7-2 and J usage is TRBJ1-3; unclear D gene. Trimming pared 3 bases from V and 1 base from J, leaving 13 bases between. CDR1 is SGHTA and CDR2 is FQGNSA in the germline V gene. This CDR3 spans 16 amino acids. CDR3 in DNA: TGTGCCAGCAGCTTCTCTCCCCGGGGATCTGGAAACACCATATATTTT. Its protein is CASSFSPRGSGNTIYF.

The chain combines TRBV11-2 with TRBJ1-4; D might be TRBD1 (5 bases). V lost 0 bases to trimming and J lost 4 bases, with 12 bases between them. CDR3 size: 16 residues. Germline loops: CDR1 SGHAT, CDR2 FQNNGV. The CDR3 loop is CASSLEVGGRNEKLFF. CDR3 coding DNA: TGTGCCAGCAGCTTAGAGGTGGGGGGTCGTAATGAAAAACTGTTTTTT.

The V and J genes are TRBV27 and TRBJ1-2; D might be TRBD1 (6 bases). The germline V gene has CDR1 MNHEY and CDR2 SMNVEV (reference sequence). The V end lost 0 bases, the J end lost 5 bases, and 10 bases lay between the germline ends. This CDR3 contains 14 residues. CDR3: CASSLSTGAYGYTF. The CDR3 nucleotides are TGTGCCAGCAGTTTATCGACAGGCGCGTATGGCTACACCTTC.

This clone showed up just once. The chain carries TRBV7-9 and TRBJ1-1; 10 bases line up with TRBD1. V trimming: 5 bases; J trimming: 5 bases; junction bases outside the gene matches: 8. CDR1 and CDR2 (germline): SEHNR, FQNEAQ (reference sequence). This CDR3 is built from 15 residues. CDR3 nucleotides: TGTGCCAGCAGCGCGCGGACAGGGGGGTTAACTGAAGCTTTCTTT. It specifies CASSARTGGLTEAFF.

The V gene is TRBV10-3, the J gene TRBJ2-7; no definite D call. Per the germline V gene, CDR1 is ENHRY and CDR2 is SYGVKD. The CDR3 spans 15 residues. The germline V and J ends were trimmed by 4 bases and 0 bases, with 13 bases remaining between them. CDR3 in DNA: TGTGCCATCAGTGCGATTGCGGAATTCTCCTACGAGCAGTACGTC. Translation gives CAISAIAEFSYEQYV.

The CDR3 DNA sequence: TGTGCCAGCAGCTTAGAGGCAACAGGGTTGACTGAAGCTTTCTTT. This translates into CASSLEATGLTEAFF. The chain recombines TRBV7-6 with TRBJ1-1; D might be TRBD1 (6 bases). V shed 1 base and J shed 5 bases, with 14 bases lying between them. The CDR3 has 15 amino acids. Per germline, CDR1 SGHVS and CDR2 FNYEAQ.

The rearrangement uses TRBV6-2 or TRBV6-3 and TRBJ2-7; 7 positions match TRBD1. CDR1 and CDR2 (germline): MNHEY, SVGEGT. Trimming cost V 6 bases and J 7 bases; bases outside gene matches: 18. This CDR3 region has 16 residues. The CDR3 DNA reads as TGTGCCAGCAGCCGTACCCGACCCGACAGGGCGGAGGAGCAGTACGTC. Amino acids: CASSRTRPDRAEEQYV.

This chain joins TRBV10-3 and TRBJ2-2; D possibly corresponds to TRBD1 (5 bases). From germline, CDR1 is ENHRY and CDR2 SYGVKD. CDR3 length equals 11 residues. The V and J ends lost 7 bases and 6 bases respectively, with 6 bases between them. The CDR3 loop is CAIKGSGELFF. CDR3 coding DNA: TGTGCCATCAAGGGGTCCGGGGAGCTGTTTTTT.

This clone came up once. The genes are TRBV15 and TRBJ1-1, with 8 positions matching TRBD1. Per germline, CDR1 LNHNV and CDR2 YYDKDF (reference sequence). The CDR3 loop spans 11 amino acids. The J segment lost 11 bases and the V segment lost 2 bases, leaving 1 base of the junction unmatched. The CDR3 nucleotides are TGTGCCACCAGCAGACAGGGGGCGGCTTTCTTT. Translating gives CATSRQGAAFF. The full variable domain, with the rest looked up from reference TRBV15 and TRBJ1-1, is DAMVIQNPRYQVTQFGKPVTLSCSQTLNHNVMYWYQQKSSQAPKLLFHYYDKDFNNEADTPDNFQSRRPNTSFCFLDIRSPGLGDTAMYLCATSRQGAAFFGQGTRLTVV.

CDR3 coding DNA: TGCGCCAGCAGACAGGGGAGGTCTGAAGCTTTCTTT. This sequence encodes CASRQGRSEAFF. This chain links TRBV4-1 with TRBJ1-1; TRBD1 matches 7 bases. V dropped 6 bases and J dropped 6; count of bases not matched to a gene: 4. CDR3 length: 12 amino acids. Looked up from germline, CDR1 is MGHRA and CDR2 is YSYEKL.

The V and J genes are TRBV13 and TRBJ1-6, with 7 bases fitting TRBD1. The CDR3 has 16 amino acids. Trimming removed 7 bases from V and 7 bases from J; junction bases left unmatched: 13. Germline CDR1 is PRHDT and CDR2 is FYEKMQ (reference sequence). CDR3 loop: CASTTQGRRGNSPLHF. The CDR3 region has the DNA TGTGCCAGCACAACACAGGGGCGCAGGGGCAATTCACCCCTCCACTTT.

V gene TRBV6-2 or TRBV6-3 combines with J gene TRBJ2-6; D is ambiguous. This CDR3 region has 14 residues. The V and J ends lost 6 bases and 0 bases respectively, with 6 bases between them. CDR1 is MNHEY and CDR2 is SVGEGT in the germline V gene. DNA of the CDR3: TGTGCCAGCAGCTTCAGCTCTGGGGCCAACGTCCTGACTTTC. It codes for CASSFSSGANVLTF.

The chain combines TRBV18 with TRBJ2-7; D might be TRBD1 (6 bases). The CDR3 contains 14 residues. Per the germline V gene, CDR1 is KGHSH and CDR2 is LQKENI. Trimming pared 6 bases from V and 2 bases from J, leaving 14 bases between. The CDR3 spells CASSPWTATYEQYV. The CDR3 DNA sequence: TGTGCCAGCTCCCCTTGGACAGCCACCTACGAGCAGTACGTC.

The chain couples TRBV2 to TRBJ2-7; 7 bases fit TRBD1. V trimming: 0 bases; J trimming: 10 bases; junction bases outside the gene matches: 12. The CDR3 runs 15 residues. Germline lookup yields CDR1 SNHLY and CDR2 FYNNEI. The CDR3 here is CASSEAPRQGKVQYV. Written as DNA, the CDR3 is TGTGCCAGCAGTGAAGCCCCGCGACAGGGTAAGGTACAGTACGTC.

The chain combines TRBV4-3 with TRBJ1-2, with D tentatively TRBD1 (5 bases). With 0 bases removed from V and 3 bases from J, the gap between germline ends came to 11 bases. Germline-derived CDR1 and CDR2 are LGHNA and YSLEER. This CDR3 is built from 15 residues. The CDR3 region has the DNA TGCGCCAGCAGCCAAGATCTGGCGGGACACTATGGCTACACCTTC. As protein: CASSQDLAGHYGYTF.

The rearrangement links TRBV27 to TRBJ1-5; D unresolved. Trimming stripped 5 bases from V and 0 bases from J, with 11 bases between. CDR1 and CDR2 from the germline V gene are MNHEY and SMNVEV (reference sequence). The CDR3 length is 15 residues. CDR3 coding DNA: TGTGCCAGCAGTAACGCCGGGATTAGCAATCAGCCCCAGCATTTT. Its protein product is CASSNAGISNQPQHF.

The chain joins TRBV19 to TRBJ2-3; possible D gene TRBD1, 6 bases. This CDR3 is built from 12 residues. V was shortened by 4 bases and J by 10 bases, with 12 bases between the two germline ends. CDR1 LNHDA and CDR2 SQIVND come from the germline V gene (reference sequence). This chain's CDR3 is CASSTPGAPQYF. As DNA, the CDR3 is TGTGCCAGTAGTACCCCAGGGGCCCCGCAGTATTTT.